This T cell receptor beta chain was identified during a study of OX40 agonist ivuxolimab in advanced cancers. Study context: Patients in the trial were receiving intravenous ivuxolimab every 2 weeks, at doses of 0.01 to 10 mg/kg. Overall study results and limits: Some nonresponders additionally presented with little normalized T-cell clonal expansion.

This table comes from immunoSEQ multiplex PCR, and its TCRdb copy is limited to in-frame clones, with some not included. The table includes more than 55,000 clones, about 83% detected once. This clone was counted once. Its antigen is currently unknown. Germline V gene data show CDR1 as MNHEY and CDR2 as SMNVEV (reference sequence). With V trimmed by 3 bases and J by 4 bases, 7 bases remained unmatched. The CDR3 spans 15 residues. This chain joins TRBV27 and TRBJ2-5, with 8 bases that match TRBD1. This sequence was found in an adult with an advanced solid tumor such as melanoma, head and neck, liver or kidney cancer. Material: CD4+ or CD8+ T cells sorted from blood, obtained in a trial of the OX40 agonist ivuxolimab. Here the CDR3 DNA reads TGTGCCAGCAGTTTTCACAGGGGGGTCCCAGAGACCCAGTACTTC. Amino acid sequence: CASSFHRGVPETQYF.